The clone carrying this T cell receptor (beta chain) was seen at least ten times. This record belongs to a study of patients and donors after allogeneic stem cell transplantation. One entry per CDR3 protein results from TCRdb running MiXCR on the RT-PCR reads. The data contain 920,000 or so distinct CDR3 sequences, 18% of them singletons. This CDR3 is built from 11 residues. V lost 6 bases and J 5 bases, leaving 7 bases between the germline ends. In germline, CDR1 is MNHEY, CDR2 SVGAGI. The source material was blood, either unsorted or a sorted T cell fraction (not recorded which). The chain employs TRBV6-5 and TRBJ1-1; no reliable D call. The receptor comes from a human donor who was either an allogeneic HSCT recipient or a stem cell or donor lymphocyte infusion donor (not recorded which). It is not recorded whose cells these are; they may come from a transplant donor. The CDR3 DNA is TGTGCCAGCAGCCATGGGACTGAAGCTTTCTTT. This gives the protein CASSHGTEAFF.